A single sample gave rise to the 13 T cell receptor beta chains below, sequenced in a study of T-cell memory formation after mild COVID-19. TCRdb processed the 5' RACE reads anew with MiXCR; each CDR3 protein has one entry. Of around 440,000 distinct CDR3 sequences in the sample, around a sixth were seen once. Sequencing input: PBMCs or a T cell subset sorted from them (not recorded which). The source of these receptors is an adult woman who had mild COVID-19 (a few samples of this study predate the infection). Cell type and time point are not known.

This clonotype has more than one count but fewer than ten. The chain employs TRBV5-1 and TRBJ1-2; TRBD1 is a possible D gene (5 bases). Trimming removed 6 bases from V and 10 bases from J, with 22 bases in between. There are 14 residues in the CDR3. Germline V gene lookup returns CDR1 SGHRS and CDR2 YFSETQ. CDR3 coding DNA: TGCGCCAGCACATTATTAGGAGGGGCCGGTGCCTACACCTTC. This sequence encodes CASTLLGGAGAYTF.

The genes are TRBV9 and TRBJ2-3; the match to TRBD2 covers 8 bases. Germline CDR1 reads SGDLS; CDR2 reads YYNGEE. This CDR3 comprises 14 residues. V lost 5 bases, J lost 4 bases, and 6 bases stayed unmatched. In DNA, the CDR3 is TGTGCCAGCAGTTGGCGGGGGGACCCAGATACGCAGTATTTT. This sequence encodes CASSWRGDPDTQYF.

The rearrangement links TRBV12-3 or TRBV12-4 to TRBJ1-4; D remains unclear. V was clipped by 1 base and J by 8 bases, with 8 bases between them. This CDR3 has 13 amino acids. This chain's CDR3 is CASSLGAGEKLFF. As DNA, the CDR3 is TGTGCCAGCAGTTTAGGGGCGGGGGAAAAACTGTTTTTT.

The rearrangement links TRBV7-2 to TRBJ2-5; TRBD2 matches at 7 bases. The CDR3 consists of 14 residues. Germline CDR1 is SGHTA and CDR2 is FQGNSA. V was clipped by 2 bases and J by 3 bases; unmatched bases: 3. The CDR3 loop reads CASSLSLAEETQYF. CDR3 bases: TGTGCCAGCAGCTTAAGCCTAGCGGAAGAGACCCAGTACTTC.

This clonotype has just a few counts. This rearrangement joins TRBV7-8 to TRBJ2-7, with TRBD2 matching over 8 bases. The CDR3 extends over 17 amino acids. Unmatched junction bases numbered 12, after V lost 1 base and J lost 4 bases. CDR1 is SGHVS and CDR2 is FQNEAQ in the germline V gene. CDR3 loop: CASSLVGAGGAFYEQYF. The CDR3 DNA is TGTGCCAGCAGCTTAGTGGGGGCGGGGGGAGCCTTTTACGAGCAGTACTTC. The full variable domain, in which reference TRBV7-8 and TRBJ2-7 provide the parts outside the CDR3, is GAGVSQSPRYKVAKRGQDVALRCDPISGHVSLFWYQQALGQGPEFLTYFQNEAQLDKSGLPSDRFFAERPEGSVSTLKIQRTQQEDSAVYLCASSLVGAGGAFYEQYFGPGTRLTVT.

This clonotype was detected only a few times. The genes are TRBV7-8 and TRBJ2-3; 15 positions agree with TRBD2. V shed 5 bases and J 5 bases; nucleotides not matched to a gene: 14. Germline values: CDR1 SGHVS, CDR2 FQNEAQ. The CDR3 is made up of 19 amino acids. In DNA form, the CDR3 reads TGTGCCAGCAGCCCAAAGGGACTAGCGGGGGGTCTTAGGGGAGATACGCAGTATTTT. Its translation is CASSPKGLAGGLRGDTQYF.

This clonotype was counted only a few times. The gene calls are TRBV6-1 and TRBJ1-1; D not certain. CDR3 length: 13 residues. CDR1 and CDR2 from the germline V gene are MNHNS and SASEGT. Trimming removed 0 bases from V and 11 bases from J, with 13 bases in between. The CDR3 is CASSEAYDSGAFF. In nucleotides, the CDR3 is TGTGCCAGCAGTGAAGCCTACGACTCGGGGGCTTTCTTT.

This clonotype was observed a few times. The chain couples TRBV11-3 to TRBJ2-1; TRBD2 is a possible D gene (6 bases). Deletions cut 2 bases from V and 8 bases from J, with 10 bases between. The V gene's germline CDR1 is SGHNT and CDR2 YENEEA. This CDR3 has 13 residues. The CDR3 coding sequence is TGTGCCAGCAGCTTACTTGGCGGGGATGAGCAGTTCTTC. Translation: CASSLLGGDEQFF.

This clonotype was counted a few times. This sequence joins TRBV4-1 and TRBJ1-1; 8 bases fit TRBD1. The CDR3 is 15 residues long. From germline, CDR1 is MGHRA and CDR2 YSYEKL. The V and J ends lost 3 bases and 1 base, in that order; junction bases with no gene match: 4. Here the CDR3 reads CASSQNDRGNTEAFF. CDR3 in DNA: TGCGCCAGCAGCCAGAATGACAGGGGGAACACTGAAGCTTTCTTT.

This clonotype was seen a handful of times. This rearrangement joins TRBV20-1 to TRBJ2-2, with 8 nucleotides matching TRBD1. V shed 5 bases, J shed 1 base, and the junction held 3 bases outside the gene matches. This CDR3 comprises 14 residues. CDR1 and CDR2 from the germline V gene are DFQATT and SNEGSKA (reference sequence). This chain's CDR3 is CSARQGMNTGELFF. As DNA, the CDR3 is TGCAGTGCTCGACAGGGGATGAACACCGGGGAGCTGTTTTTT.

This clonotype occurred many times. Written as DNA, the CDR3 is TGCAGTGCTAGAGAAGGGGGGACTCCTTTTCGGTTCTTC. Translating it yields CSAREGGTPFRFF. This rearrangement joins TRBV20-1 to TRBJ2-1; D may match TRBD1 or TRBD2 (6 bases each). Germline V gene data show CDR1 as DFQATT and CDR2 as SNEGSKA (reference sequence). The CDR3 is 13 residues long. V lost 0 bases to trimming and J lost 15 bases, with 18 bases between them.

This clonotype was counted a few times. The rearrangement joins TRBV18 to TRBJ1-1, with a tentative D call TRBD1 (5 bases). The V gene lost 3 bases and the J gene lost 7 bases, with 12 bases spanning the gap. The CDR3 contains 13 residues. Germline V gene lookup returns CDR1 KGHSH and CDR2 LQKENI. This CDR3 is CASSPGTAFEAFF. In DNA, the CDR3 is TGTGCCAGCTCACCGGGGACCGCATTTGAAGCTTTCTTT.

J is TRBJ1-5 and V is TRBV24-1; D is possibly TRBD1 (6 bases). The CDR3 has 13 amino acids. CDR1 and CDR2 from the germline V gene are KGHDR and SFDVKD. Trimming shortened V by 6 bases and J by 3 bases, and 8 bases separated the two germline ends. CDR3 sequence (DNA): TGTGCCACCAGTTACAGGGACAATCAGCCCCAGCATTTT. Amino acid sequence: CATSYRDNQPQHF.